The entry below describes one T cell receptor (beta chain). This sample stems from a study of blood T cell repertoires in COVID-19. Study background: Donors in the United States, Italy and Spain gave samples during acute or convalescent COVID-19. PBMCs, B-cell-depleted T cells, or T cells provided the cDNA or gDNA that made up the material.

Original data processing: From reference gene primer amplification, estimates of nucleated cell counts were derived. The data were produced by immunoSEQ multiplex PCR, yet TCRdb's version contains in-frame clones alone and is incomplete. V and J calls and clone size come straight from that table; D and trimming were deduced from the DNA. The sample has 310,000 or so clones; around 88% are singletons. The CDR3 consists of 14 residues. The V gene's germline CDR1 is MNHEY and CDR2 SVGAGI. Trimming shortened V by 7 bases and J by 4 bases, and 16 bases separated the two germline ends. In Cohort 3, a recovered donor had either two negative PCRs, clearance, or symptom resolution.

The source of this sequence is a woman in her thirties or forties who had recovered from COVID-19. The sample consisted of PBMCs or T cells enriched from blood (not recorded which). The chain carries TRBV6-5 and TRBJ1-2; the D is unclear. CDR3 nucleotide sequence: TGTGCCAGCACCGCCTCAGAAAGAGGCTATGGCTACACCTTC. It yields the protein CASTASERGYGYTF.